This TCR beta chain was captured by sequencing in a study of cytomegalovirus exposure and HLA in healthy donors. With 60 Vbeta and 13 Jbeta primers, the PCR was carried out. Assay: immunoSEQ multiplex PCR; the TCRdb copy retains only in-frame clones and omits some. In the table there are 97,000 or so clones, around 57% of which are singletons. This CDR3 contains 13 residues. Germline V gene sequence: CDR1 SGHAT, CDR2 FQNNGV. Trimming cost V 1 base and J 7 bases, with 8 bases left between them. The chain links TRBV11-2 to TRBJ2-1; no clear D gene. The sequenced material came from PBMCs. This sequence originates from a human donor in good health. The CDR3 here is CASSLGLENEQFF. CDR3 nucleotide sequence: TGTGCCAGCAGCTTAGGTCTAGAAAATGAGCAGTTCTTC.